This TCR beta chain was captured in a study of CD8 T cells in ankylosing spondylitis. The CDR3 covers 15 residues. Germline V lookup: CDR1 SGHRS, CDR2 YFSETQ. J was trimmed by 3 bases and V by 3 bases; bases with no gene match: 7. This clonotype was picked up a small number of times. Quantitative molecular-barcoded 5'-RACE generated the TCR beta libraries. TCRdb recomputed calls from the 5' RACE reads with MiXCR, one row per CDR3 protein. The sample lists around 340,000 distinct CDR3 sequences; around 20% were seen once. This clonotype was obtained from a male donor with ankylosing spondylitis or in good health (not recorded which). Sample: blood, either unsorted or a sorted T cell fraction (not recorded which). V and J are TRBV5-1 and TRBJ2-3, with 7 bases lining up with TRBD2. The CDR3: CASSSLAGPTDTQYF. CDR3 bases: TGCGCCAGCAGCTCCTTAGCGGGTCCGACAGATACGCAGTATTTT. Full variable domain (remainder filled in from reference TRBV5-1 and TRBJ2-3): KAGVTQTPRYLIKTRGQQVTLSCSPISGHRSVSWYQQTPGQGLQFLFEYFSETQRNKGNFPGRFSGRQFSNSRSEMNVSTLELGDSALYLCASSSLAGPTDTQYFGPGTRLTVL.